This entry describes one T cell receptor beta chain. Libraries were prepared by immunoSEQ multiplex PCR; TCRdb keeps only in-frame clonotypes and omits some of them. The sample gives tens of thousands of clones, about three quarters of which show up once; roughly a fifth is in the top ten. This sample stems from a study of blood T cell repertoires in COVID-19. CDR3 length: 15 residues. V was clipped by 5 bases and J by 2 bases; unmatched bases: 6. From germline, CDR1 is MNHEY and CDR2 SMNVEV (reference sequence). The chain carries TRBV27 and TRBJ2-1, with 7 bases fitting TRBD2. The receptor comes from a human donor with active or convalescent COVID-19. The donor label of this sample is uncertain. The sequenced sample was peripheral blood. The CDR3 is CASSRSAGTYNEQFF. CDR3 in DNA: TGTGCCAGCAGTCGATCAGCGGGAACCTACAATGAGCAGTTCTTC.